The subject of this entry is one T cell receptor (beta chain). The CDR3 has 13 residues. Germline values: CDR1 SQVTM, CDR2 ANQGSEA. Between the trimmed V and J ends, which lost 7 bases and 4 bases, there was a span of 16 bases. Clones were read by immunoSEQ multiplex PCR, and TCRdb kept only the in-frame ones, dropping some. The table records some 97,000 clones, nearly 90% of them present only once. This specimen belongs to a study of OX40 agonist ivuxolimab in advanced cancers. As for the study in general: Patients got intravenous ivuxolimab at 0.01 to 10 mg/kg every 2 weeks. The dose-escalation cohort was approximately 81% male, with a mean age of around 60 years, ranging about 23 to 90.

This chain links TRBV29-1 with TRBJ2-5, with no clear D. This clonotype was obtained from an adult with an advanced solid tumor such as melanoma, head and neck, liver or kidney cancer. Here the sequenced sample was CD4+ or CD8+ T cells sorted from blood, taken in a trial of the OX40 agonist ivuxolimab. DNA for the CDR3: TGCAGCGCCGTAATCCAGGCGAGAGAGACCCAGTACTTC. It translates to CSAVIQARETQYF.